The 25 T cell receptor beta chains presented below share a single source sample, sequenced in a study of read filtering for tumor transcriptome and immune sequencing (dated by TCRdb to 2020 to 2022). Instrument used: Illumina HiSeq 4000. The Immunoverse kit was used to build TCR libraries from around 420 ng RNA, with molecular barcoded adaptors covering alpha/delta and beta/gamma chains. Using fastp trimming at Q25 and MiXCR clonotype assembly, TCRdb reanalyzed the public sequencing data and kept in-frame beta chains. A single entry per CDR3 protein holds the most common genes and DNA from its merged rows. Present in this sample are about 39,000 distinct CDR3 sequences, approximately 14% of which were seen just once. Less than 7% of the sample goes to the ten largest clones. Sequenced: a population of CD138-negative cells sorted from bone marrow. The cell subset or site label of this sample denotes: bone marrow mononuclear cells depleted of CD138+ plasma/myeloma cells by negative magnetic selection. The source of these receptors is a donor older than 35 with multiple myeloma.

In regard to this clonotype: A clone one base away is much larger, so this may be a read error. In DNA form, the CDR3 reads TGTGCCGGCAGTTTTGGACAGGGCTCCTACGAGCAGTACTTC. It yields the protein CAGSFGQGSYEQYF. The gene calls are TRBV5-5 and TRBJ2-7, with TRBD1 identical over 8 bases. Germline lookup yields CDR1 SGHKS and CDR2 YYEKEE (reference sequence). This CDR3 has 14 amino acids.

The chain recombines TRBV29-1 with TRBJ2-7; D not resolved. This CDR3 has 11 amino acids. The germline V gene encodes CDR1 SQVTM and CDR2 ANQGSEA. Trimming cost V 6 bases and J 4 bases, with 10 bases left between them. CDR3 sequence reads: CSVVTVYEQYF. The CDR3 coding sequence is TGCAGCGTCGTCACAGTTTACGAGCAGTACTTC.

Many counts were recorded for this clonotype. CDR3 DNA: TGTGCCAGCAGTGAAAGGGGCAGGGCGAACACCGGGGAGCTGTTTTTT. It specifies CASSERGRANTGELFF. J is TRBJ2-2 and V is TRBV2; TRBD1 is a possible D gene (5 bases). Trimming pared 2 bases from V and 0 bases from J, leaving 10 bases between. The length of the CDR3 is 16 residues. Germline V gene lookup returns CDR1 SNHLY and CDR2 FYNNEI.

As concerns this clonotype: A much larger clone lies a single base off, so this may be a read error. The gene calls are TRBV18 and TRBJ1-2; D gene unclear. The CDR3 loop spans 15 amino acids. Germline CDR1 and CDR2: KGHSH and LQKENI. Trimming removed 3 bases at V and 6 bases at J, with 17 bases between. DNA of the CDR3: TGTGCCAGCTCACCGATCCCTCTGGCGGCTAATGGCTACACCTTC. Residues: CASSPIPLAANGYTF.

In regard to this clonotype: A single base is all that separates this from a far larger clone, so a read error is likely. This chain uses TRBV12-3 or TRBV12-4 with TRBJ1-5; D gene unclear. V was trimmed by 11 bases and J by 1 base, leaving 6 bases between them. The CDR3 covers 11 residues. CDR3 residues: CAALSNQPQHF. The CDR3 nucleotides are TGTGCCGCCTTGAGCAATCAGCCCCAGCATTTT.

At least ten counts were recorded for this clonotype. This sequence joins TRBV6-5 and TRBJ2-7; 11 nucleotides align to TRBD2. Germline CDR1 is MNHEY and CDR2 is SVGAGI. Trimming removed 2 bases from V and 2 bases from J; junction bases left unmatched: 11. The CDR3 loop spans 18 amino acids. CDR3 DNA: TGTGCCAGCAGTTACGTGAGTTCTAGCGGGAGGATCACCTACGAGCAGTACTTC. It encodes CASSYVSSSGRITYEQYF.

The rearrangement links TRBV9 to TRBJ2-3; no firm D call. Germline V gives CDR1 SGDLS, CDR2 YYNGEE. V lost 7 bases to trimming and J lost 0 bases, with 6 bases between them. The CDR3 is 12 amino acids. Here the CDR3 reads CASGYSTDTQYF. The CDR3 DNA sequence: TGTGCCAGCGGGTACAGCACAGATACGCAGTATTTT.

This clonotype was counted only a few times. The V and J genes are TRBV6-2 or TRBV6-3 and TRBJ1-6; D call uncertain. CDR3 length equals 14 residues. In germline, CDR1 is MNHEY, CDR2 SVGEGT. V gave up 3 bases and J gave up 7 bases, with 10 bases separating them. CDR3 nucleotides: TGTGCCAGCAGTTATCTGGCAGTCAATTCACCCCTCCACTTT. This encodes CASSYLAVNSPLHF.

Written as DNA, the CDR3 is TGTGCCAGCTCACCAAGCTCAGAGAATCAGCCCCAGCATTTT. Protein sequence: CASSPSSENQPQHF. The rearrangement links TRBV18 to TRBJ1-5; D unclear. V was pared by 2 bases and J by 4 bases, with 9 bases between. The CDR3 loop spans 14 amino acids. In germline, CDR1 is KGHSH, CDR2 LQKENI.

J is TRBJ2-1 and V is TRBV6-2 or TRBV6-3, with 10 nucleotides matching TRBD1. Germline V gives CDR1 MNHEY, CDR2 SVGEGT. The CDR3 loop spans 14 amino acids. Trimming took 9 bases from V and 12 from J; bases not matched to a gene: 14. CDR3 nucleotides: TGTGCCAGTTCCCGGACAGGGGGAAGGGATGTGCAGTTCTTC. Protein: CASSRTGGRDVQFF.

The chain links TRBV6-6 to TRBJ1-5; 8 bases align to TRBD1. The V segment lost 5 bases and the J segment 8 bases; nucleotides outside the gene matches: 8. The CDR3 runs to 14 residues. CDR1 is MNHNY, CDR2 SVGAGI, per germline (reference sequence). As DNA, the CDR3 is TGTGCCAGCAGTACACCGGGACAGGAAGAGCCCCAGCATTTT. As protein: CASSTPGQEEPQHF.

Ten or more counts support this clonotype. The rearrangement uses TRBV5-5 and TRBJ1-1, with D unresolved. The CDR3 is 14 amino acids. The germline CDR1 and CDR2 sequences are SGHKS and YYEKEE (reference sequence). V lost 1 base to trimming and J lost 4 bases, with 11 bases between them. The CDR3 region is CASSLNSPPTEAFF. CDR3 sequence (DNA): TGTGCCAGCAGCTTGAACAGTCCCCCCACTGAAGCTTTCTTT. Full variable domain (outside the CDR3, taken from reference TRBV5-5 and TRBJ1-1): DAGVTQSPTHLIKTRGQQVTLRCSPISGHKSVSWYQQVLGQGPQFIFQYYEKEERGRGNFPDRFSARQFPNYSSELNVNALLLGDSALYLCASSLNSPPTEAFFGQGTRLTVV.

This clonotype has ten or more counts. J is TRBJ1-1 and V is TRBV29-1, with unresolved D. The CDR3 spans 11 residues. V was clipped by 6 bases and J by 7 bases, with 12 bases between them. The germline V gene has CDR1 SQVTM and CDR2 ANQGSEA. The CDR3 DNA reads TGCAGCGTACGACACCTAGTTGAAGCTTTCTTT. Translating it yields CSVRHLVEAFF.

As regards this clonotype: The junction departs from the called germline gene at one end, perhaps through a read error. The chain has TRBV3-1 and TRBJ2-1; no firm D call. Germline CDR1 reads LGHDT; CDR2 reads YNNKEL (reference sequence). The CDR3 sequence is 15 residues long. DNA for the CDR3: TGTGCCAGCAGCCAAGCCGGAGCGCCAGACAATGGGCAGTTCTTC. Amino acids: CASSQAGAPDNGQFF.

This clonotype was picked up a small number of times. A read error may produce the germline difference seen at one junction end. This rearrangement joins TRBV28 to TRBJ2-7; 10 bases align to TRBD1. Germline V gene sequence: CDR1 MDHEN, CDR2 SYDVKM. The CDR3 is 15 residues long. The CDR3 nucleotides read TGTGCTAGCAGTTTATTTGGGACAGGGGTCACCGAGCAGTACTTC. Amino acid sequence: CASSLFGTGVTEQYF.

At least ten counts were recorded for this clonotype. The V and J genes are TRBV28 and TRBJ2-1, with 10 bases matching TRBD2. Germline CDR1 and CDR2: MDHEN and SYDVKM. The junction had 10 bases not matched to a gene; V was cut back by 5 bases and J by 9 bases. The CDR3 sequence is 15 residues long. The CDR3 sequence is CASSVAGGPYTEQFF. The CDR3 DNA reads TGTGCCAGCAGTGTAGCGGGGGGCCCCTATACTGAGCAGTTCTTC. Combining the CDR3 with reference TRBV28 and TRBJ2-1 gives the whole variable domain DVKVTQSSRYLVKRTGEKVFLECVQDMDHENMFWYRQDPGLGLRLIYFSYDVKMKEKGDIPEGYSVSREKKERFSLILESASTNQTSMYLCASSVAGGPYTEQFFGPGTRLTVL.

In its sample, this clonotype was seen many times. The J gene is TRBJ1-2, the V gene TRBV27; 7 bases are a match to TRBD1. The length of the CDR3 is 16 residues. Germline CDR1 is MNHEY and CDR2 is SMNVEV (reference sequence). V lost 3 bases and J lost 3; bases outside the gene matches: 10. The CDR3 DNA sequence: TGTGCCAGCAGTTTGGGATTAGGGGGCGGGTACTATGGCTACACCTTC. Amino acid sequence: CASSLGLGGGYYGYTF.

Ten or more counts support this clonotype. Sequence at one end of the junction differs from germline and may be a read error. The rearrangement links TRBV27 to TRBJ1-4; tentative D call: TRBD1 (6 bases). Germline CDR1 and CDR2: MNHEY and SMNVEV (reference sequence). The CDR3 loop spans 16 amino acids. CDR3 in DNA: TGTGCCAGCAGTTTATCTTGGATCCAGGGGAATGAAAAACGGTTTTTT. This encodes CASSLSWIQGNEKRFF.

Turning to this clonotype: It is likely a read error: a sequence one base away is far more abundant. The rearrangement links TRBV7-9 to TRBJ1-1; D is unresolved. The CDR3 runs to 13 residues. CDR1 is SEHNR, CDR2 FQNEAQ, per germline (reference sequence). The CDR3 reads CASSLGMNTEAFF. The CDR3 DNA reads TGTGCTAGCAGCTTAGGTATGAACACTGAAGCTTTCTTT.

The table lists this clonotype with a few counts. Just one base apart from a much larger clone, this may be a read error. The chain carries TRBV12-3 or TRBV12-4 and TRBJ2-2; the match to TRBD2 covers 7 bases. After removal of 5 bases from V and 9 bases from J, the junction contained 6 bases not matched to a gene. This CDR3 comprises 13 residues. The CDR3 coding sequence is TGTGCCAGCAGTCGACTAGCTCCCAGGGAGCTGTTTTTT. The encoded protein is CASSRLAPRELFF.

This clonotype was detected many times. This chain links TRBV5-1 with TRBJ2-1; D could derive from TRBD1 or TRBD2 (5 bases each). Trimming took 6 bases from V and 2 from J, leaving 18 bases between them. Germline V gene sequence: CDR1 SGHRS, CDR2 YFSETQ. The CDR3 loop spans 16 amino acids. The CDR3, as DNA: TGCGCCAGCAAGGATCTACCAGGGAGCCCCTACAATGAGCAGTTCTTC. Protein: CASKDLPGSPYNEQFF.

This clonotype occurred many times. The V gene is TRBV12-3 or TRBV12-4, the J gene TRBJ2-1, with 7 positions matching TRBD2. The length of the CDR3 is 16 residues. J lost 3 bases, V lost 6 bases, and 11 bases had no gene match. The CDR3 coding sequence is TGTGCCAGCAGACATCGGTGGGCTAGCGGCTACAATGAGCAGTTCTTC. Amino acid sequence: CASRHRWASGYNEQFF.

This clonotype was detected ten times or more. The chain combines TRBV7-9 with TRBJ1-1; D gene uncertain. V lost 5 bases and J lost 7, with 14 bases in between. The CDR3 sequence is 13 residues long. Germline CDR1 and CDR2: SEHNR and FQNEAQ (reference sequence). DNA of the CDR3: TGTGCCAGCAGCGGCCCGAGGCCGGGTGAAGCTTTCTTT. Its translation: CASSGPRPGEAFF. The entire variable domain, with the rest obtained from reference TRBV7-9 and TRBJ1-1, is as follows: DTGVSQNPRHKITKRGQNVTFRCDPISEHNRLYWYRQTLGQGPEFLTYFQNEAQLEKSRLLSDRFSAERPKGSFSTLEIQRTEQGDSAMYLCASSGPRPGEAFFGQGTRLTVV.

This clonotype was observed at least ten times. V is TRBV5-1 and J is TRBJ1-2; 7 bases align to TRBD1. Trimming removed 1 base from V and 2 bases from J; junction bases left unmatched: 2. CDR3 length: 14 amino acids. CDR1 and CDR2 (germline): SGHRS, YFSETQ. CDR3 nucleotides: TGCGCCAGCAGCTTGAGACAGGGAAACTATGGCTACACCTTC. Residues: CASSLRQGNYGYTF.

This clonotype came up many times. This chain connects TRBV6-2 or TRBV6-3 to TRBJ2-5; D gene ambiguous. Germline V gene lookup returns CDR1 MNHEY and CDR2 SVGEGT. The CDR3 sequence is 12 residues long. Trimming took off 6 bases at V and 4 bases at J, with 9 bases between the two ends. The CDR3 sequence is CASSPAGETQYF. DNA for the CDR3: TGTGCCAGCAGCCCAGCAGGAGAGACCCAGTACTTC.